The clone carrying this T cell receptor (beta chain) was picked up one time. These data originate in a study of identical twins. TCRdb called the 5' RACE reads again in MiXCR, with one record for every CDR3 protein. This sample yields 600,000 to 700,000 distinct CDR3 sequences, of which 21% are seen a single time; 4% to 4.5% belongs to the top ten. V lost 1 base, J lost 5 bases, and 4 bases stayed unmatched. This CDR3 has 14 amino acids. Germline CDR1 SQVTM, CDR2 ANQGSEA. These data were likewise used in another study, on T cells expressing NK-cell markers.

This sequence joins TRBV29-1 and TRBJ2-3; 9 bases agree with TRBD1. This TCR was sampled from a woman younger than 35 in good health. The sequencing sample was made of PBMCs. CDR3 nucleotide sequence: TGCAGCGTTGAAGGGACAGGGGAGGGAGATACGCAGTATTTT. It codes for CSVEGTGEGDTQYF.